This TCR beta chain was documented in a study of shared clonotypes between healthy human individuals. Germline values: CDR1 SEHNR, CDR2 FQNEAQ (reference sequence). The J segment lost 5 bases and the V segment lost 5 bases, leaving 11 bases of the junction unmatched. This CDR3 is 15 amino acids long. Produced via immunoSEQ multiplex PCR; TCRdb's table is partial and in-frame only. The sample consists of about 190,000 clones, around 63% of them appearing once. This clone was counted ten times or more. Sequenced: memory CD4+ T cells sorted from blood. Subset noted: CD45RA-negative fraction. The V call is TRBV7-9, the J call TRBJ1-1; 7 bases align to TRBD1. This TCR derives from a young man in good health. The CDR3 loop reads CASSLPTGVRTEAFF. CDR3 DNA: TGTGCCAGCAGCCTACCCACAGGGGTTCGGACTGAAGCTTTCTTT.